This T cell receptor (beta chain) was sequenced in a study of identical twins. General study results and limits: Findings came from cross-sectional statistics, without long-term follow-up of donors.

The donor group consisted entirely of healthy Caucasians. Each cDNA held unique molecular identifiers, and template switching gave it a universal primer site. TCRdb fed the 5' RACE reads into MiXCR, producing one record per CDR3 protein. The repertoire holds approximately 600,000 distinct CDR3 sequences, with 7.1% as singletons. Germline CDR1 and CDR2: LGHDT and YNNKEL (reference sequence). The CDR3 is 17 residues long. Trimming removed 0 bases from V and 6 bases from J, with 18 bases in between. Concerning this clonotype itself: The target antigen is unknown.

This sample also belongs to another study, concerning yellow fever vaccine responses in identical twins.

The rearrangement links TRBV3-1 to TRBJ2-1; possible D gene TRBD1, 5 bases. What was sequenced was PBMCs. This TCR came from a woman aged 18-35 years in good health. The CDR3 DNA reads TGTGCCAGCAGCCAAGAATCCTCGGCCAGGGCTGTCAATGAGCAGTTCTTC. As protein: CASSQESSARAVNEQFF.